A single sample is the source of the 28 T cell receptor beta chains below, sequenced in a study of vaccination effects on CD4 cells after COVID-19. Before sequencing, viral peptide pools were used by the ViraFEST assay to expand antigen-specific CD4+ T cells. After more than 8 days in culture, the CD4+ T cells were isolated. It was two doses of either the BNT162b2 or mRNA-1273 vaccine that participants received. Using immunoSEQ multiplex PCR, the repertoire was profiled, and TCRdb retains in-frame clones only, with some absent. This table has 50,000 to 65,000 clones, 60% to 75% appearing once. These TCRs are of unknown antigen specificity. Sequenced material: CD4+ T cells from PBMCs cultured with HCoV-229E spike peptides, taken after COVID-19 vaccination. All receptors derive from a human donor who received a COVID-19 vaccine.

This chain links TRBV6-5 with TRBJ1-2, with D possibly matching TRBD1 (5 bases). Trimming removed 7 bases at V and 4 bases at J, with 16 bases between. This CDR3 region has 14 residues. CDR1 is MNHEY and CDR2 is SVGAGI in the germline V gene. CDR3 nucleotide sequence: TGTGCCAGCACCTCGGATTGGGGACGCTATGGCTACACCTTC. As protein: CASTSDWGRYGYTF.

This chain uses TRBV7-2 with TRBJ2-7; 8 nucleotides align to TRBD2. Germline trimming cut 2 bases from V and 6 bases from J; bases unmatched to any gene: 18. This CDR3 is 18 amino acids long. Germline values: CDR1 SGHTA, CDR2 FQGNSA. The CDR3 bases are TGTGCCAGCAGCTTATCCCCCCTGGGCAGCGGGGGAAACCGCGAGCAGTACGTC. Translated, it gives CASSLSPLGSGGNREQYV.

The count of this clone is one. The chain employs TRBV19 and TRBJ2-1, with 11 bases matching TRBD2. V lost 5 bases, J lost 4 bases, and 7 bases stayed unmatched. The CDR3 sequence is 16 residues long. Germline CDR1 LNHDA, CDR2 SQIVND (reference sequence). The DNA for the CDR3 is TGTGCCAGTAGTTCCTTAGCGGGGGGGCCTTACAATGAGCAGTTCTTC. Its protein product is CASSSLAGGPYNEQFF.

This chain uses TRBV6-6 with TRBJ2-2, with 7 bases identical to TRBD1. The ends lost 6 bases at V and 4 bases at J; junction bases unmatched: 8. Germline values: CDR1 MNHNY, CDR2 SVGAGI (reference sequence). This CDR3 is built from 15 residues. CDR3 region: CASSRTGVATGELFF. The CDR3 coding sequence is TGTGCCAGCAGCCGAACAGGGGTTGCCACCGGGGAGCTGTTTTTT.

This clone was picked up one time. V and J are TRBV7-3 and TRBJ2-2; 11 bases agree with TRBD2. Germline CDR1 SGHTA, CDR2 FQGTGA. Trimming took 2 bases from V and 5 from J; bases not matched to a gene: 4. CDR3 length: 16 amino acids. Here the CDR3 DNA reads TGTGCCAGCAGCTTAGTCCTAGCGGGGGGTACCGGGGAGCTGTTTTTT. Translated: CASSLVLAGGTGELFF.

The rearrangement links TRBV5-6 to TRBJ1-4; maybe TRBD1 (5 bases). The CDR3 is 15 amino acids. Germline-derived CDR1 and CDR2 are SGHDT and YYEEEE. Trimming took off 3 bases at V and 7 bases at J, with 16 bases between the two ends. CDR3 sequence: CASSSRGGGVEKLFF. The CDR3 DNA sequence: TGTGCCAGCAGCTCACGGGGGGGAGGTGTTGAAAAACTGTTTTTT. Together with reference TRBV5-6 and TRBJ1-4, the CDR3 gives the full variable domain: DAGVTQSPTHLIKTRGQQVTLRCSPKSGHDTVSWYQQALGQGPQFIFQYYEEEERQRGNFPDRFSGHQFPNYSSELNVNALLLGDSALYLCASSSRGGGVEKLFFGSGTQLSVL.

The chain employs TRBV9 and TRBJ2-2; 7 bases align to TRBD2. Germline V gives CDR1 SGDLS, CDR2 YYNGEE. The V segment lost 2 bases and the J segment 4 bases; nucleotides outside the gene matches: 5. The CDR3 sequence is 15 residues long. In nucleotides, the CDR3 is TGTGCCAGCAGCGTGGGGGGGGGTGTCACCGGGGAGCTGTTTTTT. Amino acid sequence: CASSVGGGVTGELFF.

The CDR3 region has the DNA TGTGCCAGCAGTTCTGTGGGGGTTCAGCCCCAGCATTTT. The encoded protein is CASSSVGVQPQHF. The gene calls are TRBV6-5 and TRBJ1-5, with D possibly matching TRBD1 (5 bases). V was clipped by 4 bases and J by 6 bases, with 10 bases between them. Germline CDR1 and CDR2: MNHEY and SVGAGI. The CDR3 spans 13 residues.

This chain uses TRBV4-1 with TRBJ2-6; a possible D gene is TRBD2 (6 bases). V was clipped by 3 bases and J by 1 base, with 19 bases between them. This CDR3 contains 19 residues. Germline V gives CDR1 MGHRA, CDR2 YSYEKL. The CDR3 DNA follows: TGCGCCAGCAGCCAGAGGGCCCCCGGGGGTATGTCTGGGGCCAACGTCCTGACTTTC. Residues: CASSQRAPGGMSGANVLTF.

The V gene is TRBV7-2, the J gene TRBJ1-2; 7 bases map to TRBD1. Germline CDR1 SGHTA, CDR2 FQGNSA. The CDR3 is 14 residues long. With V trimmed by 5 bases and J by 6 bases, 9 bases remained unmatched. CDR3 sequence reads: CASSPQGGGHGYTF. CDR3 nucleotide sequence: TGTGCCAGCAGCCCTCAGGGGGGAGGGCATGGCTACACCTTC.

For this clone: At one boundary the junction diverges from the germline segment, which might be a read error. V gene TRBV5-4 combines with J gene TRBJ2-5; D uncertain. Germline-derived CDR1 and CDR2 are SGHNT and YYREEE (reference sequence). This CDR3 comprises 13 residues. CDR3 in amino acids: CASSLVPPESQYF. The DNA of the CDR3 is TGTGCCAGCAGCTTGGTGCCCCCAGAGAGCCAGTACTTC.

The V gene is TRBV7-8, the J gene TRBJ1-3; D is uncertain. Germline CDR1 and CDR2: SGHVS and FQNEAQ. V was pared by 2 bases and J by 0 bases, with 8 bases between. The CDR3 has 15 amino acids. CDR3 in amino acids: CASSLTRDSGNTIYF. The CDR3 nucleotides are TGTGCCAGCAGCTTAACCCGAGACTCTGGAAACACCATATATTTT.

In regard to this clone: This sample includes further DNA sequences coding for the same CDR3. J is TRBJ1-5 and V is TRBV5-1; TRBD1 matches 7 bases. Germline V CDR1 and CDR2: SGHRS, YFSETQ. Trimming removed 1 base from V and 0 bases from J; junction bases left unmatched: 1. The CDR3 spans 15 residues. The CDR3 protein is CASSLTGDSNQPQHF. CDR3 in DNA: TGCGCCAGCAGCTTGACAGGGGATAGCAATCAGCCCCAGCATTTT. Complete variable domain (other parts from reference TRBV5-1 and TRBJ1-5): KAGVTQTPRYLIKTRGQQVTLSCSPISGHRSVSWYQQTPGQGLQFLFEYFSETQRNKGNFPGRFSGRQFSNSRSEMNVSTLELGDSALYLCASSLTGDSNQPQHFGDGTRLSIL.

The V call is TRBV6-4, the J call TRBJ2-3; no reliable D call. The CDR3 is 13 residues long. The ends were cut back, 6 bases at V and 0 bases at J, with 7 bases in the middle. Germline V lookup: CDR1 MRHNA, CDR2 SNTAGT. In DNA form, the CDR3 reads TGTGCCAGCAGGGGCCCTAGCACAGATACGCAGTATTTT. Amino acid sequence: CASRGPSTDTQYF.

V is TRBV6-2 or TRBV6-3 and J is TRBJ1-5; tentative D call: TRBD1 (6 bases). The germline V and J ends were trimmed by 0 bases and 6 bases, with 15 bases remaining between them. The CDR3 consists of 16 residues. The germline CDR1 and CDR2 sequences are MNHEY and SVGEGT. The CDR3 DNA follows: TGTGCCAGCAGTTACTCGAAATCGGGGGGCGGTCAGCCCCAGCATTTT. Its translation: CASSYSKSGGGQPQHF.

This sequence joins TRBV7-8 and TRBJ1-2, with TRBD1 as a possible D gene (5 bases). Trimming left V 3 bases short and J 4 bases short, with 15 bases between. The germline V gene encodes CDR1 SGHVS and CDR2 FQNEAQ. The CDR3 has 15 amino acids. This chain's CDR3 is CASSLTAPLPYGYTF. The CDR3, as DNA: TGTGCCAGCAGCTTGACAGCTCCGTTACCCTATGGCTACACCTTC.

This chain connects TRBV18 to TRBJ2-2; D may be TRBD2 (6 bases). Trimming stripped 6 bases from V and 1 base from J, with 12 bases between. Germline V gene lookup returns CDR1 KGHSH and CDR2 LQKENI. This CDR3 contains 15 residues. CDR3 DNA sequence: TGTGCCAGCTCGTTCTCTAGCGAGAACACCGGGGAGCTGTTTTTT. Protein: CASSFSSENTGELFF.

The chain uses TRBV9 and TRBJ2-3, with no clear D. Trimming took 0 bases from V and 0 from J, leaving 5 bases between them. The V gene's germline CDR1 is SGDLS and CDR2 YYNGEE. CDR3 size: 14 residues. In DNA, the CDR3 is TGTGCCAGCAGCGTAGAGAGGAGCACAGATACGCAGTATTTT. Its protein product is CASSVERSTDTQYF.

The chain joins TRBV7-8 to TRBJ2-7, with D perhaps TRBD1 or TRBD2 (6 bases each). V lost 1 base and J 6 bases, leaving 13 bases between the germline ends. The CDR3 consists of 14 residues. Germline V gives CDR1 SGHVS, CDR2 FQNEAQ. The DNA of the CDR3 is TGTGCCAGCAGCTTAGGTCGAGGGGGAGGCGAGCAGTACGTC. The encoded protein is CASSLGRGGGEQYV.

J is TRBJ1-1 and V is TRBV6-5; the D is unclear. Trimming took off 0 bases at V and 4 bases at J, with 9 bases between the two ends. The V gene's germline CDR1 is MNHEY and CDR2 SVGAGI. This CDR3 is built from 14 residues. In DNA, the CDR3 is TGTGCCAGCAGTTACTCAAGGGTATCCACTGAAGCTTTCTTT. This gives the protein CASSYSRVSTEAFF.

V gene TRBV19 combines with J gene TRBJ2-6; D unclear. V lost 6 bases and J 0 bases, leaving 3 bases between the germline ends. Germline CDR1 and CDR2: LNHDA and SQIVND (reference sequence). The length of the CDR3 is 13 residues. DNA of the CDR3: TGTGCCAGTAGGAACTCTGGGGCCAACGTCCTGACTTTC. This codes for CASRNSGANVLTF.

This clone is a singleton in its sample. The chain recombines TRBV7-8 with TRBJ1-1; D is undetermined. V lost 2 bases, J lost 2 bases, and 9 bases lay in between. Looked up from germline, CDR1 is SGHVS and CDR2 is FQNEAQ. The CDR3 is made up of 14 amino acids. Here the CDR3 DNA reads TGTGCCAGCAGCTTACATTTCACTAACACTGAAGCTTTCTTT. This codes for CASSLHFTNTEAFF.

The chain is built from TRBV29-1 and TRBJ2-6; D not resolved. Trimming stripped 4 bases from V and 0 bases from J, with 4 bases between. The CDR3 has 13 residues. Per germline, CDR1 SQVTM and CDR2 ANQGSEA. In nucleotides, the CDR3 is TGCAGCGTTGTAAGCTCTGGGGCCAACGTCCTGACTTTC. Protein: CSVVSSGANVLTF.

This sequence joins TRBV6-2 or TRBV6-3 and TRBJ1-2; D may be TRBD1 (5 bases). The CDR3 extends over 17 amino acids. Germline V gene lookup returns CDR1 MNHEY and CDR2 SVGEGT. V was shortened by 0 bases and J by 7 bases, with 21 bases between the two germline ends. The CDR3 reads CASSYSPRDSGLSGYTF. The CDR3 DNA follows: TGTGCCAGCAGTTACTCGCCCCGGGACTCCGGTTTGAGTGGCTACACCTTC.

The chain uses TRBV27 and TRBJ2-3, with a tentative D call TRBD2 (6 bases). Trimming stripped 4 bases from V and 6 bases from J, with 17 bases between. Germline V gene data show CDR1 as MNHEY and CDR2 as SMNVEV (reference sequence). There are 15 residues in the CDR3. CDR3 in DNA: TGTGCCAGCAGTTCCCGGGCCCTTCGGGGGGATACGCAGTATTTT. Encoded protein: CASSSRALRGDTQYF.

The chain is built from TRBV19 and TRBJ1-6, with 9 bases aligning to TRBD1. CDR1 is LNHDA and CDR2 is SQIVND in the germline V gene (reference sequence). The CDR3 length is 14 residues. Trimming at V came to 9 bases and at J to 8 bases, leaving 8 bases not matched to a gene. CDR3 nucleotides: TGTGCCAGCAAGGACAGGGGTTCCTATTCACCCCTCCACTTT. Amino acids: CASKDRGSYSPLHF. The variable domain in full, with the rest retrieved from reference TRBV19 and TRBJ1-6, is DGGITQSPKYLFRKEGQNVTLSCEQNLNHDAMYWYRQDPGQGLRLIYYSQIVNDFQKGDIAEGYSVSREKKESFPLTVTSAQKNPTAFYLCASKDRGSYSPLHFGNGTRLTVT.

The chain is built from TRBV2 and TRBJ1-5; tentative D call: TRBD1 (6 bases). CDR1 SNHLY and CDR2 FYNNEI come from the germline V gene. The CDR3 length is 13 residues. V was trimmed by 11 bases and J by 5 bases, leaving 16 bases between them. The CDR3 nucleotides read TGTGCCGGGGGGCCCAGGGTCGATCAGCCCCAGCATTTT. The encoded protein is CAGGPRVDQPQHF.

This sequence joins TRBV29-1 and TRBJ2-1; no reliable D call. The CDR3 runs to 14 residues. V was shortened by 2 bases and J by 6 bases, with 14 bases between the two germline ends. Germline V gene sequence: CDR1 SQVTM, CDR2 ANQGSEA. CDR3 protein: CSVEYGSPGNEQFF. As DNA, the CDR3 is TGCAGCGTTGAATATGGGTCACCCGGCAATGAGCAGTTCTTC.